This entry lists 12 T cell receptor beta chains sequenced from one sample in a study of metastatic and nonmetastatic thyroid tumors. TCRdb re-called clones via MiXCR from the PCR reads. In the table there are around 40,000 clones, approximately 17% of which are singletons. Patients were all untreated before their thyroid surgery. Sequenced: blood. The receptors come from a male donor with papillary thyroid cancer or a benign thyroid nodule (not recorded which). Some clones in this sample may be carry-over from other donors' samples.

The chain joins TRBV20-1 to TRBJ2-3; 7 bases are shared with TRBD2. The ends lost 3 bases at V and 3 bases at J; junction bases unmatched: 12. The CDR3 spans 16 residues. Germline V gene sequence: CDR1 DFQATT, CDR2 SNEGSKA (reference sequence). The CDR3 region is CSASPPAGEMTDTQYF. In DNA form, the CDR3 reads TGCAGTGCTAGTCCCCCCGCGGGGGAGATGACAGATACGCAGTATTTT.

This clone was picked up many times. This chain uses TRBV2 with TRBJ1-5; D perhaps matches TRBD1 (6 bases). V was cut by 9 bases and J by 6 bases, with 21 bases left in between. Germline V gives CDR1 SNHLY, CDR2 FYNNEI. The CDR3 is made up of 15 amino acids. CDR3: CASAFLGGPGQPQHF. In DNA, the CDR3 is TGTGCCAGTGCATTCCTGGGGGGGCCGGGTCAGCCCCAGCATTTT.

Ten or more counts support this clone. The J gene is TRBJ2-7, the V gene TRBV19, with D perhaps TRBD1 (6 bases). Germline CDR1 and CDR2: LNHDA and SQIVND (reference sequence). This CDR3 comprises 14 residues. The V and J ends lost 4 bases and 3 bases respectively, with 13 bases between them. The CDR3 protein is CASSNTDRLYEQYF. CDR3 nucleotide sequence: TGTGCCAGTAGTAACACAGACAGGCTCTACGAGCAGTACTTC.

There are many counts of this clone. The DNA for the CDR3 is TGCAGTGCTAGAGACCCGGACACCCGAGAAAACACAGATACGCAGTATTTT. Translating it yields CSARDPDTRENTDTQYF. The V and J genes are TRBV20-1 and TRBJ2-3, with a weak D call TRBD1 (5 bases). Trimming took off 0 bases at V and 2 bases at J, with 18 bases between the two ends. There are 17 residues in the CDR3. Germline CDR1 DFQATT, CDR2 SNEGSKA (reference sequence).

This clone came up once. The junction departs from germline at one end; a sequencing error may be responsible. The CDR3 nucleotides read TGCAGTGCCAGAGAGACGCACTACGAGCAGTACTTC. It is translated as CSARETHYEQYF. The chain is built from TRBV20-1 and TRBJ2-7; D uncertain. The CDR3 sequence is 12 residues long. CDR1 and CDR2 from the germline V gene are DFQATT and SNEGSKA (reference sequence).

This clone was seen at least ten times. The chain couples TRBV10-1 to TRBJ2-2; 10 bases agree with TRBD2. This CDR3 contains 15 residues. Unmatched junction bases numbered 6, after V lost 6 bases and J lost 5 bases. The germline gives CDR1 WNHNN, CDR2 SYGVQD (reference sequence). CDR3 DNA: TGCGCCAGCAGCCAAGCGGGGGGGAGTACCGGGGAGCTGTTTTTT. It specifies CASSQAGGSTGELFF.

The chain is built from TRBV5-6 and TRBJ1-1; D not resolved. CDR3 size: 13 residues. The V end was cut by 4 bases, the J end by 8 bases, with 15 bases between. CDR1 SGHDT and CDR2 YYEEEE come from the germline V gene. The CDR3: CASSPPLGREAFF. In nucleotides, the CDR3 is TGTGCCAGCAGCCCCCCCTTGGGAAGAGAAGCTTTCTTT.

In its sample, this clone was seen many times. This chain connects TRBV5-1 to TRBJ2-5; D might be TRBD1 (6 bases). Germline V lookup: CDR1 SGHRS, CDR2 YFSETQ. With 4 bases removed from V and 1 base from J, the gap between germline ends came to 14 bases. The CDR3 is made up of 15 amino acids. The CDR3 nucleotides read TGCGCCAGCAGCCCCCAGACAGGTGTCCAAGAGACCCAGTACTTC. This translates into CASSPQTGVQETQYF.

There are many counts of this clone. Other DNA variants within this sample encode the same CDR3. The rearrangement links TRBV3-1 to TRBJ2-1; D not certain. This CDR3 region has 14 residues. The V end was cut by 4 bases, the J end by 4 bases, with 11 bases between. The germline V gene has CDR1 LGHDT and CDR2 YNNKEL (reference sequence). The CDR3 DNA reads TGTGCCAGCAGCCCGCTAGTCCGGTACAATGAGCAGTTCTTC. Its protein product is CASSPLVRYNEQFF.

Concerning this clone: Relative to the germline gene, one junction end is altered; a read error may explain this. This chain connects TRBV11-2 to TRBJ2-1, with 11 nucleotides matching TRBD2. Germline CDR1 SGHAT, CDR2 FQNNGV. The CDR3 consists of 16 residues. In DNA, the CDR3 is TGTGCCGGTATGACTAGCGGGGCCCAATGGGACAACGAGCAGTTCTTC. This sequence encodes CAGMTSGAQWDNEQFF.

With respect to this clone: This sample also contains other DNA sequences that code for the same CDR3. The genes are TRBV6-4 and TRBJ2-1; no clear D. Trimming pared 0 bases from V and 1 base from J, leaving 7 bases between. The germline V gene encodes CDR1 MRHNA and CDR2 SNTAGT. This CDR3 has 15 amino acids. The CDR3 nucleotides read TGTGCCAGCAGTGACTCGGGCGAGTCCTACAATGAGCAGTTCTTC. Translating gives CASSDSGESYNEQFF.

The chain recombines TRBV20-1 with TRBJ2-7; 10 bases match TRBD2. The J segment lost 3 bases and the V segment lost 1 base, leaving 6 bases of the junction unmatched. Germline loops: CDR1 DFQATT, CDR2 SNEGSKA (reference sequence). The CDR3 covers 15 residues. Here the CDR3 reads CSARASGRAVYEQYF. The CDR3 DNA is TGCAGTGCTAGAGCGAGCGGGAGGGCCGTCTACGAGCAGTACTTC.